Listed below are T cell receptor beta chains from one sample, sequenced in a study of radiotherapy plus CTLA-4 blockade in lung cancer. Profiling relied on immunoSEQ multiplex PCR, and the TCRdb table lists in-frame clones only, not all of them. The data hold roughly 32,000 clones, with 70% to 75% observed a single time. The specimen was peripheral blood, collected from a patient treated with radiotherapy plus ipilimumab. These receptors all stem from a human donor with non-small cell lung cancer that progressed on radiotherapy plus ipilimumab. The CDR3 runs from the conserved cysteine through the conserved F or W. A D gene is named only where the DNA matches it firmly. Part of the rows lack a size; the others show once, few, many or a class for expanded clones.

J gene	clone size	D gene	V gene	CDR3 DNA	CDR3 protein
TRBJ1-2	few	TRBD1	TRBV19	TGTGCCAGTAGTTCACAGGGGAACTATGGCTACACCTTC	CASSSQGNYGYTF
TRBJ1-4	.	TRBD1	TRBV6-1	TGTGCCAGCAGTGGTGGGACAGTAACCAAACTGTTTTTT	CASSGGTVTKLFF
TRBJ2-1	.	.	TRBV9	TGTGCCAGCAGCCCTCGTGGGAACTACAATGAGCAGTTCTTC	CASSPRGNYNEQFF
TRBJ2-7	.	TRBD1	TRBV6-1	TGTGCCAGCTCCCTAGAGGGACAGGGAGTCTACGAGCAGTACTTC	CASSLEGQGVYEQYF
TRBJ2-3	once	TRBD1	TRBV19	TGTGCCAGTAGTGGACAGGGCAGCACAGATACGCAGTATTTT	CASSGQGSTDTQYF
TRBJ2-2	.	.	TRBV4-2	TGTGCCAGCACGCGAGACAGAGACACCGGGGAGCTGTTTTTT	CASTRDRDTGELFF
TRBJ2-3	.	.	TRBV27	TGTGCCAGCAGTCTATCCCTCGCCCCGGGAGCAGATACGCAGTATTTT	CASSLSLAPGADTQYF
TRBJ2-7	.	.	TRBV7-9	TGTGCCAGCAGCCAAGATGAAGGGGTAGCCTACGAGCAGTACTTC	CASSQDEGVAYEQYF
TRBJ2-1	.	.	TRBV10-2	TGCGCCAGCAGTGAGGCAGGGGGGGGTGAGCAGTTCTTC	CASSEAGGGEQFF
TRBJ2-1	few	.	TRBV7-2	TGTGCCAGCAGCTTATCCTGGGGACGCGGGGCCAGCGAGCAGTTCTTC	CASSLSWGRGASEQFF
TRBJ2-7	.	.	TRBV27	TGTGCCAGCAGTTTGGTAGGCGACGAGCAGTACTTC	CASSLVGDEQYF
TRBJ1-1	.	.	TRBV28	TGTGCCAGCGCTGCCCCCCTTTCAGTGAACACTGAAGCTTTCTTT	CASAAPLSVNTEAFF
TRBJ2-7	.	.	TRBV7-8	TGTGCCAGCAGCCCCTGGGGGACAAACTACGAGCAGTACTTC	CASSPWGTNYEQYF
TRBJ1-4	.	.	TRBV25-1	TGTGCCAGCAGTGGTCCAGAGGGGGGGGTAACTAATGAAAAACTGTTTTTT	CASSGPEGGVTNEKLFF
TRBJ2-3	.	.	TRBV7-9	TGTGCCAGCAGCACCTGGATGGGGGGAGTCCTGACAGATACGCAGTATTTT	CASSTWMGGVLTDTQYF
TRBJ1-5	.	.	TRBV6-6	TGTGCCAGCAGTTACTCGCGGGGGGGACAGCCCCAGCATTTT	CASSYSRGGQPQHF
TRBJ2-7	.	TRBD2	TRBV15	TGTGCCACCAGACGGGGGGACTCCTACGAGCAGTACTTC	CATRRGDSYEQYF
TRBJ2-1	.	TRBD2	TRBV6-1	TGTGCCAGCTCTAAGGGAGGGTCCAATGAGCAGTTCTTC	CASSKGGSNEQFF
TRBJ2-1	.	.	TRBV27	TGTGCCAGCAGGCGGGACATGAGCTCCTACAATGAGCAGTTCTTC	CASRRDMSSYNEQFF
TRBJ2-7	.	.	TRBV28	TGTGCCAGCCAAGCGTCCACCTACGAGCAGTACTTC	CASQASTYEQYF
TRBJ1-1	.	TRBD1	TRBV5-6	TGTGCCAGCAGCTCCGGGACAGCCTTCGAAGCTTTCTTT	CASSSGTAFEAFF
TRBJ1-3	.	TRBD1	TRBV6-1	TGTGCCAGCAGCGACGGACAGGGCTATGGAAACACCATATATTTT	CASSDGQGYGNTIYF
TRBJ2-5	.	.	TRBV7-8	TGTGCCAGCAGCTTCAGCAGGGAAGGGGCCCAGTACTTC	CASSFSREGAQYF
TRBJ2-5	.	.	TRBV5-1	TGCGCCAGCAGCTTGGGGTCTGCCAAGGAGGAGACCCAGTACTTC	CASSLGSAKEETQYF
TRBJ1-2	.	.	TRBV6-4	TGTGCCAGCAGTGGAGGAGTACAGGTCACCTATGGCTACACCTTC	CASSGGVQVTYGYTF
TRBJ1-3	.	.	TRBV9	TGTGCCAGCAGCGTAGCCGGTAACTCTGGAAACACCATATATTTT	CASSVAGNSGNTIYF
TRBJ2-2	.	TRBD2	TRBV28	TGTGCCAGCAGCCCATCCCTAGCGGACACCGGGGAGCTGTTTTTT	CASSPSLADTGELFF
TRBJ2-7	.	.	TRBV11-2	TGTGCCAGCAGCTTACAGGGGTGGGTGTACGAGCAGTACTTC	CASSLQGWVYEQYF
TRBJ2-1	.	.	TRBV5-1	TGCGCCAGCAGCGGGACCAGCTCCCCTGAGCAGTTCTTC	CASSGTSSPEQFF
TRBJ2-3	.	.	TRBV2	TGTGCCAGCAGTGATGGCCGGATAAGGGCCACAGATACGCAGTATTTT	CASSDGRIRATDTQYF
TRBJ1-6	.	.	TRBV9	TGTGCCAGCAGCGTAGGGGGAACGGGTTCACCCCTCCACTTT	CASSVGGTGSPLHF
TRBJ2-7	few	TRBD1	TRBV29-1	TGCAGCGTTAGGACAGGGGGCTACGAGCAGTACTTC	CSVRTGGYEQYF